The source of this TCR beta chain is a study of cytomegalovirus exposure and HLA in healthy donors. Study-wide background: HLA-typed donors were the source of some 85 million unique TCRs, which an early data release held. The study, taken as a whole, reports: Among the sequence variants, a highly shared cluster was likely an artifact of sequencing. Some TCR beta chains (about 180 of them) were listed as cytomegalovirus-associated.

All donors participated as healthy donors of bone marrow. The primer mix had 60 Vbeta and 13 Jbeta primers. Generated by immunoSEQ multiplex PCR, the TCRdb table keeps only in-frame clones and is missing some. The sample table includes about 54,000 clones. The germline gives CDR1 SGHTA, CDR2 FQGNSA. The CDR3 covers 13 residues. The V and J ends lost 4 bases and 5 bases respectively, with 11 bases between them. Concerning this clone itself: Its antigen remains unidentified.

Sequencing was done on a sample of PBMCs. This TCR came from a woman between 40 and 55 years old in good health and CMV-seronegative. The rearrangement links TRBV7-2 to TRBJ1-2; D uncertain. CDR3 DNA: TGTGCCAGCAGCTCGCAGGACTTATATGGCTACACCTTC. Translation gives CASSSQDLYGYTF.